What follows describes a single TCR beta chain. The target antigen is unknown. The data are from a study of chemoradiotherapy in HPV16-positive cancers. The germline gives CDR1 SQVTM, CDR2 ANQGSEA. This CDR3 has 13 residues. The V and J ends lost 7 bases and 8 bases, in that order; junction bases with no gene match: 9. TCRdb's table, derived via immunoSEQ multiplex PCR, lists solely in-frame clones and lacks some. The table lists about 7,900 clones, about 89% of them singletons. Whole-study findings and limits: Functional assays defining HPV-specific T cells used only a couple of HPV16-positive patients.

The chain recombines TRBV29-1 with TRBJ1-2, with 11 bases lining up with TRBD1. This specimen consisted of blood, obtained from a patient who underwent chemoradiotherapy. The clonotype was recovered from a human donor with HPV-associated anogenital cancer. DNA for the CDR3: TGCAGCGACCTGGACAGGGGGCTTGAGGGCTACACCTTC. It specifies CSDLDRGLEGYTF.